One and the same sample provided the 32 T cell receptor beta chains below, sequenced in a study of neurological immune-mediated disorders. One entry per CDR3 protein results from TCRdb running MiXCR on the 5' RACE reads. The sample holds over 45,000 distinct CDR3 sequences, 4.5% to 7% seen once. Sequencing was done on a sample of CD4+ T cells from blood. The receptors originated from a woman younger than 35 with multiple sclerosis.

There are a few counts of this clonotype. The CDR3 DNA is TGTGCCACCAGTGGGGACCGAGTTCACTCTGGAAACACCATATATTTT. Translated: CATSGDRVHSGNTIYF. The chain uses TRBV15 and TRBJ1-3, with D tentatively TRBD1 (5 bases). Trimming shortened V by 6 bases and J by 0 bases, and 15 bases separated the two germline ends. Germline CDR1 LNHNV, CDR2 YYDKDF (reference sequence). The CDR3 has 16 residues.

This clonotype was seen at least ten times. The chain has TRBV27 and TRBJ1-2, with 10 bases aligning to TRBD1. Germline values: CDR1 MNHEY, CDR2 SMNVEV (reference sequence). The CDR3 contains 14 residues. V dropped 2 bases and J dropped 7; count of bases not matched to a gene: 4. CDR3 sequence (DNA): TGTGCCAGCAGTTTAGGGACAGGGGTTACTGGCTACACCTTC. Translating it yields CASSLGTGVTGYTF.

The table lists this clonotype with many counts. The chain links TRBV2 to TRBJ1-2, with D maybe TRBD1 (5 bases). The CDR3 has 14 amino acids. With 7 bases removed from V and 8 bases from J, the gap between germline ends came to 20 bases. Germline loops: CDR1 SNHLY, CDR2 FYNNEI. The DNA of the CDR3 is TGTGCCAGCACCCAATCCAAGCAGGGTGGCGGCTACACCTTC. This gives the protein CASTQSKQGGGYTF.

This clonotype occurred a few times. The chain carries TRBV5-4 and TRBJ1-1; 9 bases align to TRBD1. The CDR3 runs 15 residues. Germline CDR1 SGHNT, CDR2 YYREEE (reference sequence). Losses at the gene ends were 3 bases for V and 4 bases for J; bases not matched to a gene: 7. CDR3 bases: TGTGCCAGCAGCTCTCCCGGGACAGGGACCACTGAAGCTTTCTTT. Its protein product is CASSSPGTGTTEAFF.

This clonotype has ten or more counts. This chain joins TRBV5-1 and TRBJ2-5; the D gene is possibly TRBD1 (6 bases). CDR1 is SGHRS, CDR2 YFSETQ, per germline. V lost 3 bases and J 3 bases, leaving 15 bases between the germline ends. This CDR3 is built from 15 residues. CDR3 protein: CASSSQGRSEETQYF. Here the CDR3 DNA reads TGCGCCAGCAGCTCCCAGGGGAGAAGCGAAGAGACCCAGTACTTC.

There are many counts of this clonotype. CDR3 region: CASSQAPEAFF. The CDR3 DNA reads as TGTGCCAGCAGCCAAGCCCCTGAAGCTTTCTTT. The chain has TRBV3-1 and TRBJ1-1; no clear D. The germline CDR1 and CDR2 sequences are LGHDT and YNNKEL (reference sequence). Trimming pared 1 base from V and 6 bases from J, leaving 3 bases between. The CDR3 runs to 11 residues.

This clonotype was detected once. The rearrangement links TRBV29-1 to TRBJ2-1; TRBD2 agrees at 8 bases. The CDR3 spans 12 residues. V was clipped by 7 bases and J by 2 bases; unmatched bases: 1. The V gene's germline CDR1 is SQVTM and CDR2 ANQGSEA. CDR3 DNA sequence: TGCAGCGCCGGGAGGGCCTACAATGAGCAGTTCTTC. Encoded protein: CSAGRAYNEQFF.

This clonotype was seen at least ten times. The chain uses TRBV28 and TRBJ2-7; 9 bases agree with TRBD2. The CDR3 length is 18 residues. CDR1 is MDHEN, CDR2 SYDVKM, per germline. Unmatched junction bases numbered 11, after V lost 2 bases and J lost 0 bases. The CDR3 nucleotides are TGTGCCAGCAGTTTAGCCCCTCGGGGTAGCGGGGGCTCCTACGAGCAGTACTTC. This sequence encodes CASSLAPRGSGGSYEQYF.

This clonotype is labeled medium-sized. V and J are TRBV5-1 and TRBJ1-5; D unresolved. CDR1 is SGHRS and CDR2 is YFSETQ in the germline V gene. The CDR3 has 13 amino acids. The ends were cut back, 3 bases at V and 2 bases at J, with 6 bases in the middle. The chain's CDR3 is CASSSDRNQPQHF. For the CDR3, the DNA is TGCGCCAGCAGCTCGGACCGCAATCAGCCCCAGCATTTT.

This clonotype came up many times. V is TRBV5-1 and J is TRBJ2-7; D gene ambiguous. The CDR3 has 14 amino acids. Germline V gene sequence: CDR1 SGHRS, CDR2 YFSETQ. V lost 0 bases, J lost 6 bases, and 13 bases lay in between. This chain's CDR3 is CASSLGMETGEQYF. CDR3 coding DNA: TGCGCCAGCAGCTTGGGTATGGAGACTGGCGAGCAGTACTTC.

This clonotype is termed medium-sized. This chain uses TRBV5-1 with TRBJ2-2, with unresolved D. This CDR3 spans 15 amino acids. Between the trimmed V and J ends, which lost 1 base and 6 bases, there was a span of 13 bases. CDR1 and CDR2 from the germline V gene are SGHRS and YFSETQ. CDR3 protein: CASSLLSGPAGELFF. CDR3 coding DNA: TGCGCCAGCAGCTTGCTGTCTGGGCCCGCCGGGGAGCTGTTTTTT.

This clonotype was recorded at least ten times. The rearrangement links TRBV6-5 to TRBJ1-6; 8 positions agree with TRBD1. CDR3 length: 16 amino acids. Germline V lookup: CDR1 MNHEY, CDR2 SVGAGI. V was clipped by 3 bases and J by 4 bases; unmatched bases: 5. The CDR3 here is CASSYSGGGYNSPLHF. The CDR3, as DNA: TGTGCCAGCAGTTATTCAGGGGGCGGATATAATTCACCCCTCCACTTT.

This clonotype was seen at least ten times. The V gene is TRBV15, the J gene TRBJ2-3; no clear D gene. CDR1 is LNHNV and CDR2 is YYDKDF in the germline V gene (reference sequence). The V and J ends lost 2 bases and 5 bases respectively, with 8 bases between them. The CDR3 runs to 13 residues. CDR3: CATSRLKVDTQYF. The CDR3 nucleotides are TGTGCCACCAGCAGATTAAAGGTAGATACGCAGTATTTT.

In this sample, this clonotype turned up many times. The J gene is TRBJ2-2, the V gene TRBV5-1; the match to TRBD1 covers 7 bases. The germline V gene encodes CDR1 SGHRS and CDR2 YFSETQ. V was clipped by 4 bases and J by 13 bases; unmatched bases: 16. This CDR3 has 15 residues. In DNA form, the CDR3 reads TGCGCCAGCAGCCGGGACAGCGAAAAACTTCGGGGGCTGTTTTTT. This gives the protein CASSRDSEKLRGLFF.

This clonotype showed up many times. V is TRBV6-2 or TRBV6-3 and J is TRBJ2-5, with D possibly being TRBD1 (6 bases). This CDR3 is built from 15 residues. Germline-derived CDR1 and CDR2 are MNHEY and SVGEGT. Trimming removed 6 bases at V and 3 bases at J, with 17 bases between. CDR3 region: CASSTGRFLEETQYF. The CDR3 coding sequence is TGTGCCAGCAGCACAGGGAGATTCCTCGAAGAGACCCAGTACTTC.

The chain couples TRBV12-3 or TRBV12-4 to TRBJ1-1, with D possibly being TRBD1 (5 bases). The ends were cut back, 4 bases at V and 3 bases at J, with 12 bases in the middle. This CDR3 contains 14 residues. The CDR3 DNA follows: TGTGCCAGCAGTTCGTTCAGGGCGGACACTGAAGCTTTCTTT. Its protein product is CASSSFRADTEAFF.

Many counts were recorded for this clonotype. V is TRBV15 and J is TRBJ2-6; 7 bases line up with TRBD1. The germline V gene encodes CDR1 LNHNV and CDR2 YYDKDF (reference sequence). Losses at the gene ends were 6 bases for V and 0 bases for J; bases not matched to a gene: 5. The CDR3 is 16 amino acids. The CDR3 spells CATRGQEFSGANVLTF. DNA of the CDR3: TGTGCCACCAGAGGACAGGAGTTCTCTGGGGCCAACGTCCTGACTTTC.

The sample holds many counts of this clonotype. The chain employs TRBV20-1 and TRBJ1-5, with a weak D call TRBD1 (5 bases). CDR1 and CDR2 (germline): DFQATT, SNEGSKA (reference sequence). The CDR3 spans 14 residues. V lost 5 bases and J 1 base, leaving 12 bases between the germline ends. Written as DNA, the CDR3 is TGCAGTGCTCCCGCAGGGATAAGCAATCAGCCCCAGCATTTT. Amino acid sequence: CSAPAGISNQPQHF.

In this sample, this clonotype turned up many times. The V call is TRBV20-1, the J call TRBJ1-4, with D possibly matching TRBD1 (6 bases). From germline, CDR1 is DFQATT and CDR2 SNEGSKA (reference sequence). The CDR3 length is 14 residues. V was cut by 3 bases and J by 3 bases, with 11 bases left in between. DNA for the CDR3: TGCAGTGCTAGGAGGGGGTCGGCTAATGAAAAACTGTTTTTT. Protein: CSARRGSANEKLFF.

This clonotype was detected many times. This chain joins TRBV20-1 and TRBJ1-3; D remains ambiguous. Between the trimmed V and J ends, which lost 0 bases and 0 bases, there was a span of 15 bases. Germline loops: CDR1 DFQATT, CDR2 SNEGSKA (reference sequence). This CDR3 region has 17 residues. The CDR3 here is CSARDKAPKGSGNTIYF. The CDR3 nucleotides are TGCAGTGCTAGAGATAAGGCACCGAAGGGCTCTGGAAACACCATATATTTT.

This clonotype was detected ten times or more. The chain is built from TRBV7-9 and TRBJ2-2; TRBD1 agrees at 7 bases. Losses at the gene ends were 6 bases for V and 4 bases for J; bases not matched to a gene: 5. The length of the CDR3 is 14 residues. The germline V gene has CDR1 SEHNR and CDR2 FQNEAQ (reference sequence). The CDR3 DNA reads as TGTGCCAGCAGAACGGACAGGACCACCGGGGAGCTGTTTTTT. Encoded protein: CASRTDRTTGELFF.

A single count supports this clonotype. The V call is TRBV28, the J call TRBJ1-2, with D uncertain. CDR1 and CDR2 (germline): MDHEN, SYDVKM. Trimming stripped 2 bases from V and 9 bases from J, with 13 bases between. This CDR3 has 13 amino acids. The CDR3 DNA is TGTGCCAGCAGTTTACCGGGATTTATGAGCTACACCTTC. It codes for CASSLPGFMSYTF.

As concerns this clonotype: The germline gene is not matched at one end of the junction; a read error may be the cause. The chain recombines TRBV3-1 with TRBJ1-2; tentative D call: TRBD1 (5 bases). The CDR3 covers 13 residues. Germline loops: CDR1 LGHDT, CDR2 YNNKEL (reference sequence). In DNA form, the CDR3 reads TGTGTCAGCAGTCGCTTGGGGGACTATGGCTACACCTTC. Translated, it gives CVSSRLGDYGYTF.

The rearrangement uses TRBV11-3 and TRBJ1-1; D is uncertain. CDR3 length: 14 amino acids. Germline V lookup: CDR1 SGHNT, CDR2 YENEEA. Deletions cut 3 bases from V and 10 bases from J, with 18 bases between. CDR3 in DNA: TGTGCCAGCAGCTTGCGAGCGAGGCCCTTCGCAGCTTTCTTT. This translates into CASSLRARPFAAFF.

This clonotype was seen many times. This chain links TRBV20-1 with TRBJ1-1, with TRBD1 identical over 7 bases. CDR3 size: 14 residues. J lost 3 bases, V lost 6 bases, and 10 bases had no gene match. In germline, CDR1 is DFQATT, CDR2 SNEGSKA (reference sequence). The CDR3 coding sequence is TGCAGTGCACATAAGACAGGGTCCGACACTGAAGCTTTCTTT. Its protein is CSAHKTGSDTEAFF.

This clonotype has ten or more counts. The V and J genes are TRBV30 and TRBJ1-1; perhaps TRBD1 as D (5 bases). Germline values: CDR1 GTSNPN, CDR2 SVGIG (reference sequence). Trimming cost V 0 bases and J 0 bases, with 8 bases left between them. The CDR3 has 14 amino acids. CDR3 loop: CAWSVRGVNTEAFF. CDR3 sequence (DNA): TGTGCCTGGAGTGTACGGGGGGTGAACACTGAAGCTTTCTTT.

This chain joins TRBV9 and TRBJ2-2, with D possibly matching TRBD2 (7 bases). With 0 bases removed from V and 1 base from J, the gap between germline ends came to 10 bases. Looked up from germline, CDR1 is SGDLS and CDR2 is YYNGEE. The CDR3 covers 16 residues. Written as DNA, the CDR3 is TGTGCCAGCAGCGTAGAAGGGGGGGTGAACACCGGGGAGCTGTTTTTT. As protein: CASSVEGGVNTGELFF.

This clonotype has at least ten counts. V usage is TRBV12-3 or TRBV12-4 and J usage is TRBJ2-2; D gene ambiguous. This CDR3 contains 17 residues. V was cut by 5 bases and J by 4 bases, with 20 bases left in between. The CDR3 region is CASSLRVGIKGTGELFF. Here the CDR3 DNA reads TGTGCCAGCAGTCTCCGAGTGGGGATTAAGGGCACCGGGGAGCTGTTTTTT.

This clonotype was picked up a small number of times. The V gene is TRBV20-1, the J gene TRBJ2-1, with 11 bases that match TRBD2. The germline gives CDR1 DFQATT, CDR2 SNEGSKA (reference sequence). CDR3 size: 13 residues. J was trimmed by 7 bases and V by 2 bases; bases with no gene match: 1. In nucleotides, the CDR3 is TGCAGTGCTAGACGGACTAGCGGGAATGAGCAGTTCTTC. Translation: CSARRTSGNEQFF.

This clonotype was seen at least ten times. The chain employs TRBV9 and TRBJ2-1; D is possibly TRBD2 (7 bases). The V and J ends lost 4 bases and 4 bases respectively, with 21 bases between them. Germline V gives CDR1 SGDLS, CDR2 YYNGEE. The CDR3 runs to 17 residues. CDR3 amino acids: CASSPRGAGASYNEQFF. In nucleotides, the CDR3 is TGTGCCAGCAGCCCCCGCGGGGCGGGGGCCTCTTACAATGAGCAGTTCTTC.

This clonotype was counted many times. The chain carries TRBV5-1 and TRBJ2-3; D perhaps matches TRBD1 (6 bases). The CDR3 length is 15 residues. CDR1 is SGHRS and CDR2 is YFSETQ in the germline V gene. The V end lost 2 bases, the J end lost 3 bases, and 13 bases lay between the germline ends. The CDR3 nucleotides are TGCGCCAGCAGCTTTACGGACAGAGAAACAGATACGCAGTATTTT. Translating it yields CASSFTDRETDTQYF.

The chain recombines TRBV12-3 or TRBV12-4 with TRBJ1-1; 11 positions match TRBD1. Germline trimming cut 5 bases from V and 3 bases from J; bases unmatched to any gene: 8. The CDR3 is 16 amino acids. Here the CDR3 DNA reads TGTGCCAGCAGTATGGACAGGGGGCGCGGTGACACTGAAGCTTTCTTT. Its translation is CASSMDRGRGDTEAFF.